Listed below are T cell receptor beta chains from one sample, sequenced in a study of T cell repertoires in cytomegalovirus infection. MiXCR was run by TCRdb on the reads, yielding one entry per CDR3 protein. The repertoire holds 170,000 or so distinct CDR3 sequences, over 13% seen once, with 25% to 30% in the top ten. Material: PBMCs. The receptors stem from a human donor in good health (CMV status not recorded). Some clones in this sample may be carry-over from other donors' samples. CDR3s include the opening cysteine and the closing phenylalanine or tryptophan. D genes are given only for firm matches. Some rows mark clone size as missing; the rest say once, few, many or name a class of expanded clone.

TRBD1	TRBV3-1	-	14	TRBJ2-7	CASSHGQGFYEQYF	TGTGCCAGCAGCCACGGACAGGGATTCTACGAGCAGTACTTC
-	TRBV7-2	many	11	TRBJ2-1	CASSGQTGPSF	TGTGCCAGCAGCGGTCAGACTGGGCCTAGCTTC
-	TRBV27	many	14	TRBJ2-1	CASSLFSNNNEQFF	TGTGCCAGCAGTTTATTCTCGAACAACAATGAGCAGTTCTTC
TRBD1	TRBV19	many	14	TRBJ1-5	CASLYRGRGQPQHF	TGTGCCAGTTTATACAGGGGGCGAGGACAGCCCCAGCATTTT
TRBD1	TRBV19	many	14	TRBJ1-2	CAAGWTGGDYGYTF	TGTGCAGCTGGCTGGACAGGGGGCGACTATGGCTACACCTTC
-	TRBV12-3/TRBV12-4	many	14	TRBJ1-1	CASNLPPGDTEAFF	TGTGCCAGCAACCTCCCCCCAGGGGACACTGAAGCTTTCTTT
-	TRBV10-3	few	13	TRBJ1-1	CAIGYRENTEAFF	TGTGCCATCGGGTACAGGGAGAACACTGAAGCTTTCTTT
-	TRBV4-3	-	18	TRBJ1-1	CASSQQDRGKGGNTEAFF	TGCGCCAGCAGCCAACAAGATAGGGGGAAGGGTGGAAACACTGAAGCTTTCTTT
-	TRBV7-8	many	16	TRBJ2-6	CASSLFAGQGANVLTF	TGTGCCAGCAGCTTATTTGCCGGACAGGGGGCCAACGTCCTGACTTTC
-	TRBV7-2	many	15	TRBJ2-3	CASRTGTATLGTQYF	TGTGCCAGCAGAACCGGGACGGCGACTCTCGGTACGCAGTATTTT
-	TRBV7-3	many	15	TRBJ1-4	CASSPLRGPNEKLFF	TGTGCCAGCAGTCCTCTCCGGGGGCCTAATGAAAAACTGTTTTTT
-	TRBV12-3/TRBV12-4	-	17	TRBJ1-5	CASSERAGSPNHQPQHF	TGTGCCAGCAGTGAACGGGCAGGCTCACCTAATCATCAGCCCCAGCATTTT
-	TRBV28	many	13	TRBJ2-1	CASSLNQLNEQFF	TGTGCCAGCAGTTTAAACCAACTCAATGAGCAGTTCTTC
-	TRBV2	many	12	TRBJ1-5	CASSDPNQPQHF	TGTGCCAGCAGTGACCCAAATCAGCCCCAGCATTTT
-	TRBV7-3	many	14	TRBJ2-6	CASSSISKANVLTF	TGTGCCAGCAGCTCAATCTCGAAGGCCAACGTCCTGACTTTC
TRBD2	TRBV12-3/TRBV12-4	-	15	TRBJ2-7	CASRTGTSGAYEQYF	TGTGCCAGCAGAACCGGGACTAGCGGTGCCTACGAGCAGTACTTC
-	TRBV27	many	13	TRBJ1-1	CASSLYRASEAFF	TGTGCCAGCAGTTTATACAGGGCCTCCGAAGCTTTCTTT
-	TRBV15	-	13	TRBJ2-5	CATSAGRKETQYF	TGTGCCACCAGCGCGGGCCGAAAAGAGACCCAGTACTTC
TRBD2	TRBV6-2/TRBV6-3	few	14	TRBJ2-3	CASGTAGGPGTQYF	TGTGCCAGCGGGACAGCGGGAGGGCCGGGGACGCAGTATTTT
TRBD1	TRBV7-6	many	13	TRBJ2-1	CASSLGTGDEQFF	TGTGCCAGCAGCTTGGGGACAGGGGACGAGCAGTTCTTC
-	TRBV5-1	-	14	TRBJ2-7	CASSLGWGLDEQYF	TGCGCCAGCAGCTTGGGATGGGGGCTGGACGAGCAGTACTTC
-	TRBV7-3	many	15	TRBJ2-3	CASSSGGLGTDTQYF	TGTGCCAGCAGCTCAGGGGGGTTGGGCACAGATACGCAGTATTTT
-	TRBV5-1	many	17	TRBJ2-3	CASSLAIGPGRTDTQYF	TGCGCCAGCAGCTTGGCAATCGGCCCGGGGAGAACAGATACGCAGTATTTT
-	TRBV12-3/TRBV12-4	many	15	TRBJ2-3	CASSFGRAGTDTQYF	TGTGCCAGCAGTTTTGGCAGGGCGGGCACAGATACGCAGTATTTT
TRBD1	TRBV29-1	few	13	TRBJ2-1	CSVKGQAINEQFF	TGCAGCGTTAAGGGACAGGCTATTAATGAGCAGTTCTTC
-	TRBV19	-	15	TRBJ1-1	CASSSRQILDTEAFF	TGTGCCAGTAGTTCTAGACAGATCCTGGACACTGAAGCTTTCTTT
-	TRBV9	-	14	TRBJ1-1	CASTWGERNTEAFF	TGTGCCAGCACCTGGGGGGAAAGGAACACTGAAGCTTTCTTT
-	TRBV4-2	-	15	TRBJ2-7	CASSQALRDSYEQYF	TGTGCCAGCAGCCAAGCCCTAAGGGACTCCTACGAGCAGTACTTC
-	TRBV4-2	few	14	TRBJ2-7	CASSREWGSYEQYF	TGTGCCAGCAGCCGCGAATGGGGGTCCTACGAGCAGTACTTC
-	TRBV5-5	-	13	TRBJ1-1	CASSPGMGTEAFF	TGTGCCAGCAGCCCTGGGATGGGCACTGAAGCTTTCTTT
-	TRBV6-6	many	11	TRBJ1-1	CASSTTGEAFF	TGTGCCAGCAGTACCACAGGGGAAGCTTTCTTT
TRBD1	TRBV20-1	-	15	TRBJ2-7	CSTEDLGQGAYEQYF	TGCAGTACCGAAGACCTGGGACAGGGGGCCTACGAGCAGTACTTC